This note documents a single TCR beta chain sequence. Sequence at one end of the junction differs from germline and may be a read error. Per germline, CDR1 MGHRA and CDR2 YSYEKL. The CDR3 contains 13 residues. This sample is drawn from a study of blood T cells in healthy people across ages. Then a second PCR, running roughly 7 to 11 cycles, was carried out with a sample-barcoded 5' primer and a J-beta primer mix. TCRdb re-called the 5' RACE reads through MiXCR, storing one row per CDR3 protein. The sample records roughly 930,000 distinct CDR3 sequences, 48% being singletons. Specimen: blood. The chain employs TRBV4-1 and TRBJ2-7, with 7 bases that match TRBD1. The J call is doubtful: the DNA matches TRBJ2-5 better. This receptor was obtained from a man under 40 in good health. CDR3 bases: TGCGCCAACAGCCGTGGACAGGAAGAGACCCAGTACTTC. Amino acid sequence: CANSRGQEETQYF.